This entry concerns a single T cell receptor beta chain. Trimming removed 0 bases at V and 3 bases at J, with 3 bases between. CDR3 length equals 14 residues. Per germline, CDR1 MNHEY and CDR2 SMNVEV (reference sequence). The data originate from a study of blood T cell repertoires in COVID-19. Overall study context: PBMCs, B-cell-depleted T cells, or T cells were the source of the cDNA or gDNA that made up the material.

Generated by immunoSEQ multiplex PCR, the TCRdb table keeps only in-frame clones and is missing some. The sample consists of roughly 250,000 clones, roughly 90% of them appearing once. This sequence was found in a woman aged 35 to 49 who had recovered from COVID-19. The sequenced material came from peripheral blood. This chain joins TRBV27 and TRBJ1-6, with D unclear. The CDR3 reads CASSLSRYNSPLHF. CDR3 bases: TGTGCCAGCAGTTTATCCCGCTATAATTCACCCCTCCACTTT.